The rows below give T cell receptor beta chains drawn from one sample of a study of neurological immune-mediated disorders. TCRdb redid the calling of the 5' RACE reads with MiXCR, one entry per CDR3 protein. Seen here are 66,000 or so distinct CDR3 sequences, under 3.5% observed once, and the top ten hold over 3.5%. Sequencing was performed on PBMCs. These receptor sequences come from a middle-aged man with multiple sclerosis. CDR3s include the opening cysteine and the closing phenylalanine or tryptophan.

TRBV15	TRBJ2-1	CATLASPSYNEQFF
TRBV7-6	TRBJ2-5	CASGQETQYF
TRBV20-1	TRBJ2-3	CSATGLAGSDTQYF
TRBV12-3/TRBV12-4	TRBJ1-1	CASSLRVENTEAFF
TRBV15	TRBJ2-1	CATSRGRAGGEQFF
TRBV7-9	TRBJ2-4	CASSPRGGAKNIQYF
TRBV5-1	TRBJ2-6	CASSFVQGLSGANVLTF
TRBV5-1	TRBJ2-1	CASSLSGDAYNEQFF
TRBV5-1	TRBJ1-1	CASRTRANTEAFF
TRBV12-3/TRBV12-4	TRBJ1-2	CASSLRQGTGYTF
TRBV5-1	TRBJ2-1	CASSLFVGGAAYNEQFF
TRBV20-1	TRBJ1-1	CSARENTEAFF
TRBV27	TRBJ1-4	CASRFLSGTGTNEKLFF
TRBV7-9	TRBJ2-1	CASSPLHSGSENYNEQFF
TRBV5-1	TRBJ2-1	CASSWDPERSSYNEQFF
TRBV6-6	TRBJ2-1	CASSYFGGRGDNEQFF
TRBV5-4	TRBJ2-5	CASSLQGGANPETQYF
TRBV12-3/TRBV12-4	TRBJ1-5	CASSLGQNSNQPQHF
TRBV29-1	TRBJ2-1	CSVFRDRGRGEQFF
TRBV5-1	TRBJ2-7	CASSLVGRPYEQYF
TRBV10-3	TRBJ1-5	CAISDPLAEKPQHF
TRBV2	TRBJ2-3	CASSVATSTDTQYF
TRBV20-1	TRBJ2-1	CSARPYRDSGDEQFF
TRBV5-1	TRBJ1-1	CASSMQGGEEAFF
TRBV5-5	TRBJ1-1	CASSLPGGTEAFF
TRBV5-1	TRBJ2-3	CASSPGTGGTQYF
TRBV12-3/TRBV12-4	TRBJ1-2	CASTFQGVNYGYTF
TRBV5-1	TRBJ2-2	CASSLRGQTTGELFF
TRBV5-1	TRBJ1-1	CASSLAGAHMNTEAFF
TRBV6-6	TRBJ2-7	CASSYSLGGSSYEQYF
TRBV5-1	TRBJ2-7	CASSLRTGGYEQYF
TRBV29-1	TRBJ1-2	CSVEEVPGSGYTF
TRBV11-2	TRBJ1-6	CASSGGYGSPLHF
TRBV10-3	TRBJ1-6	CAISEGQPNSPLHF
TRBV5-1	TRBJ2-5	CASSDDLVERETQYF
TRBV12-3/TRBV12-4	TRBJ1-1	CASSYRGLGAFF
TRBV21-1	TRBJ2-2	CASSKGRRQGNTGELFF
TRBV7-9	TRBJ2-3	CASSNRDRVGDTQYF
TRBV3-1	TRBJ1-3	CASSRDSSGKTIYF
TRBV5-1	TRBJ2-1	CASSLVLVSSYNEQFF
TRBV3-1	TRBJ2-3	CASSQAGGTDTQYF
TRBV5-1	TRBJ2-1	CASSLGGTRTYNEQFF
TRBV5-1	TRBJ1-1	CASSNPDAEAFF
TRBV5-1	TRBJ2-5	CASSLGTRGLRTQYF
TRBV5-1	TRBJ2-7	CASSRGDSSSYEQYF